A selection of T cell receptor beta chains follows, all from one sample in a study of T cell changes during pregnancy in multiple sclerosis. Method: immunoSEQ multiplex PCR; TCRdb's copy keeps in-frame clones and lacks some. In the table there are 60,000 to 75,000 clones, around nine tenths of which are singletons. Sequenced material: peripheral blood, taken in the second trimester of pregnancy. The origin of the receptors is a female donor with multiple sclerosis, enrolled in a pregnancy study. The CDR3 runs from the conserved cysteine through the conserved F or W. A D gene is named only where the DNA matches it firmly. A row's size may be missing; if present it is once, few, many or a size class.

>TRBJ2-3|17|TRBV10-2|NA|TRBD2
CASSEPRLAASTDTQYF
TGCGCCAGCAGTGAGCCCAGACTAGCGGCTAGCACAGATACGCAGTATTTT
>TRBJ2-3|17|TRBV4-2|NA|TRBD2
CASSAAIGGRGTDTQYF
TGTGCCAGCAGTGCGGCGATAGGCGGGAGAGGTACAGATACGCAGTATTTT
>TRBJ1-1|14|TRBV6-5|NA|TRBD1
CASSNQGASTEAFF
TGTGCCAGCAGTAATCAGGGGGCGTCCACTGAAGCTTTCTTT
>TRBJ1-2|12|TRBV30|NA|TRBD1
CAWRPTGHGYTF
TGTGCCTGGAGGCCGACAGGGCATGGCTACACCTTC
>TRBJ1-2|15|TRBV18|NA|NA
CASSPLRNENYGYTF
TGTGCCAGCTCTCCGCTTCGAAACGAGAACTATGGCTACACCTTC
>TRBJ2-7|14|TRBV5-4|NA|NA
CASSPTPSSYEQYF
TGTGCCAGCAGCCCGACACCTTCCTCCTACGAGCAGTACTTC
>TRBJ1-2|13|TRBV28|NA|NA
CASTGTPVYGYTF
TGTGCCAGCACAGGCACACCAGTCTATGGCTACACCTTC
>TRBJ1-4|15|TRBV9|NA|TRBD1
CASSPQGSTNEKLFF
TGTGCCAGCAGCCCACAGGGGTCGACTAATGAAAAACTGTTTTTT
>TRBJ2-7|12|TRBV11-1|NA|NA
CASSSSPYEQYF
TGTGCCAGCAGCTCCTCTCCCTACGAGCAGTACTTC
>TRBJ1-6|15|TRBV5-1|NA|TRBD1
CASSDGQGSNSPLHF
TGCGCCAGCAGCGATGGACAGGGGAGCAATTCACCCCTCCACTTT
>TRBJ1-5|15|TRBV19|NA|NA
CASHPGGGEGQPQHF
TGTGCCAGTCATCCGGGGGGTGGTGAAGGACAGCCCCAGCATTTT
>TRBJ2-1|14|TRBV27|NA|NA
CASTVSNSYNEQFF
TGTGCCAGCACGGTGTCTAATTCCTACAATGAGCAGTTCTTC
>TRBJ2-1|13|TRBV2|NA|NA
CASSEVLTGEQFF
TGTGCCAGCAGTGAAGTTTTGACGGGTGAGCAGTTCTTC
>TRBJ2-7|14|TRBV5-1|NA|TRBD2
CASSMGGRGDEQYF
TGCGCCAGCAGCATGGGGGGGAGGGGAGACGAGCAGTACTTC
>TRBJ1-6|15|TRBV6-1|NA|NA
CASSEATAGHSPLHF
TGTGCCAGCAGTGAAGCGACGGCAGGGCATTCACCCCTCCACTTT
>TRBJ2-5|15|TRBV2|NA|TRBD2
CASKPSGGPQETQYF
TGTGCCAGCAAACCTAGCGGGGGCCCCCAAGAGACCCAGTACTTC
>TRBJ2-7|14|TRBV5-1|NA|NA
CASSTTDRTYEQYF
TGCGCCAGCAGCACAACCGACAGAACCTACGAGCAGTACTTC
>TRBJ2-5|11|TRBV30|NA|NA
CAWSIKETQYF
TGTGCCTGGAGTATAAAAGAGACCCAGTACTTC
>TRBJ1-6|16|TRBV21-1|once|NA
CASRQRGGSYNSPLHF
TGTGCCAGCAGGCAAAGGGGGGGATCCTATAATTCACCCCTCCACTTT
>TRBJ1-1|17|TRBV11-2|NA|TRBD1
CASSLSGGTVMNTEAFF
TGTGCCAGCAGCTTAAGTGGCGGGACAGTCATGAACACTGAAGCTTTCTTT
>TRBJ1-1|11|TRBV2|NA|NA
CASKRYTEAFF
TGTGCCAGCAAGCGATACACTGAAGCTTTCTTT
>TRBJ2-1|14|TRBV5-1|NA|NA
CASSLGAVWDEQFF
TGCGCCAGCAGCTTGGGGGCCGTTTGGGATGAGCAGTTCTTC
>TRBJ2-1|16|TRBV11-1|NA|NA
CASSKRGPAGPNEQFF
TGTGCCAGCAGCAAAAGAGGGCCGGCAGGCCCCAATGAGCAGTTCTTC
>TRBJ2-1|17|TRBV11-2|NA|TRBD2
CASSLDLASGLNNEQFF
TGTGCCAGCAGCTTAGATTTGGCTAGCGGACTGAACAATGAGCAGTTCTTC
>TRBJ2-5|15|TRBV5-5|NA|TRBD2
CASSFTTSYRETQYF
TGTGCCAGCAGCTTCACGACTAGCTACAGGGAGACCCAGTACTTC
>TRBJ1-1|13|TRBV6-6|NA|NA
CASSYEINTEAFF
TGTGCCAGCAGTTACGAGATTAACACTGAAGCTTTCTTT
>TRBJ1-4|14|TRBV10-2|NA|NA
CASSESAVRGKLFF
TGCGCCAGCAGTGAATCGGCAGTTCGGGGAAAACTGTTTTTT
>TRBJ2-1|15|TRBV7-9|NA|TRBD1
CASRTGTGGRGEQFF
TGTGCCAGCAGGACCGGGACAGGGGGCAGGGGTGAGCAGTTCTTC
>TRBJ2-3|16|TRBV5-1|NA|NA
CASSRARDTVPDTQYF
TGCGCCAGCAGCCGGGCCCGGGACACCGTCCCCGATACGCAGTATTTT
>TRBJ1-4|14|TRBV7-9|NA|NA
CASSSTGSGEKLFF
TGTGCCAGCAGCTCCACAGGTTCCGGAGAAAAACTGTTTTTT
>TRBJ2-1|15|TRBV7-3|NA|TRBD2
CASSSSSGTYNEQFF
TGTGCCAGCAGCTCCTCTAGCGGGACATACAATGAGCAGTTCTTC
>TRBJ1-1|14|TRBV29-1|NA|TRBD1
CSVEGGQMNTEAFF
TGCAGCGTTGAAGGGGGACAGATGAACACTGAAGCTTTCTTT
>TRBJ1-2|14|TRBV6-5|NA|NA
CASRKAMSSYGYTF
TGTGCCAGCAGGAAAGCAATGAGCTCATATGGCTACACCTTC
>TRBJ1-4|17|TRBV11-2|few|TRBD1
CASSPGEGTGLGEKLFF
TGTGCCAGCAGCCCCGGCGAGGGGACAGGGCTAGGTGAAAAACTGTTTTTT
>TRBJ2-4|16|TRBV7-9|NA|NA
CASSSRVAGSKNIQYF
TGTGCCAGCAGCTCGCGGGTCGCGGGATCCAAAAACATTCAGTACTTC
>TRBJ2-5|14|TRBV5-1|NA|TRBD1
CASSETGGAETQYF
TGCGCCAGCAGCGAGACAGGGGGCGCAGAGACCCAGTACTTC
>TRBJ1-1|13|TRBV10-3|NA|TRBD1
CAITRDRGTEAFF
TGTGCCATCACCCGGGACAGGGGCACTGAAGCTTTCTTT
>TRBJ2-5|18|TRBV7-3|once|TRBD2
CASSLTAPGASGKETQYF
TGTGCCAGCAGCTTAACGGCCCCAGGGGCTAGCGGGAAAGAGACCCAGTACTTC
>TRBJ2-3|13|TRBV30|NA|NA
CAWSVSFTDTQYF
TGTGCCTGGAGTGTATCATTCACAGATACGCAGTATTTT
>TRBJ1-2|14|TRBV2|NA|NA
CASSRSRLNYGYTF
TGTGCCAGCAGTCGCAGTAGACTTAACTATGGCTACACCTTC
>TRBJ2-7|14|TRBV5-5|NA|NA
CASRPQGWSYEQYF
TGTGCCAGCAGACCACAGGGTTGGTCCTACGAGCAGTACTTC
>TRBJ1-5|16|TRBV7-2|NA|NA
CASSLEAQGSNQPQHF
TGTGCCAGCAGCTTAGAGGCGCAGGGTAGCAATCAGCCCCAGCATTTT
>TRBJ2-7|13|TRBV21-1|NA|NA
CARKGFLSYEQYF
TGTGCCAGGAAGGGGTTTTTGTCCTACGAGCAGTACTTC
>TRBJ2-3|11|TRBV28|NA|NA
CASRAANTQYF
TGTGCCAGCAGGGCCGCAAATACGCAGTATTTT
>TRBJ2-5|14|TRBV19|NA|TRBD2
CASSDTMGGETQYF
TGTGCCAGTAGTGATACGATGGGAGGGGAGACCCAGTACTTC
>TRBJ2-1|16|TRBV18|NA|NA
CASSPLEPFSYNEQFF
TGTGCCAGCTCACCTCTTGAGCCGTTCTCCTACAATGAGCAGTTCTTC
>TRBJ2-5|15|TRBV4-1|NA|NA
CASSQDQSGQETQYF
TGCGCCAGCAGCCAAGATCAAAGCGGACAAGAGACCCAGTACTTC
>TRBJ1-4|15|TRBV5-1|NA|TRBD1
CASTPIGTGYEKLFF
TGCGCCAGCACTCCTATCGGGACAGGGTATGAAAAACTGTTTTTT
>TRBJ2-4|13|TRBV15|NA|NA
CATSTDSKNIQYF
TGTGCCACCAGCACTGACAGCAAAAACATTCAGTACTTC
>TRBJ2-1|17|TRBV7-3|NA|NA
CASSLGLRGRVGNEQFF
TGTGCCAGCAGCTTAGGATTAAGGGGTCGTGTGGGCAATGAGCAGTTCTTC
>TRBJ1-1|17|TRBV2|NA|TRBD1
CASKDGQGGIMNTEAFF
TGTGCCAGCAAAGATGGGCAGGGGGGCATCATGAACACTGAAGCTTTCTTT
>TRBJ2-5|15|TRBV11-1|NA|NA
CASSARWLHQETQYF
TGTGCCAGCAGCGCGAGGTGGCTGCACCAAGAGACCCAGTACTTC
>TRBJ2-7|17|TRBV21-1|NA|NA
CASSKEIVGTYPYEQYF
TGTGCCAGCAGCAAAGAAATCGTAGGGACTTACCCTTACGAGCAGTACTTC
>TRBJ2-3|13|TRBV4-1|NA|NA
CASSQDSADTQYF
TGCGCCAGCAGCCAAGACTCTGCAGATACGCAGTATTTT
>TRBJ2-7|13|TRBV7-6|few|NA
CASSLALRDGQYF
TGTGCCAGCAGCTTAGCGTTGAGGGATGGGCAGTACTTC
>TRBJ2-2|15|TRBV10-1|once|NA
CASRLPGLNTGELFF
TGCGCCAGCAGACTACCGGGACTCAACACCGGGGAGCTGTTTTTT
>TRBJ2-2|15|TRBV6-6|NA|NA
CASSYSNSVAGELFF
TGTGCCAGCAGTTACTCGAATTCGGTCGCCGGGGAGCTGTTTTTT